The sequence of this T cell receptor (beta chain) was determined in a study of cytomegalovirus exposure and HLA in healthy donors. Study-level points and caveats: Data from an earlier analysis indicated that most TCR beta V segments were productive either about 90% or about 30% of the time. A later analysis reported that several of the most significant clusters appeared to be linked to common viral pathogens, among them Epstein-Barr virus.

V trimming: 0 bases; J trimming: 2 bases; junction bases outside the gene matches: 5. This CDR3 spans 16 amino acids. Germline CDR1 reads SGHRS; CDR2 reads YFSETQ. Healthy donors of bone marrow made up the group. This clone came up a few times. The antigen remains undetermined. Use of 60 Vbeta and 13 Jbeta primers characterized the PCR. The repertoire was sequenced with immunoSEQ multiplex PCR; TCRdb's copy has only in-frame clones and lacks some. Of 100,000 to 150,000 clones listed, approximately 72% are singletons. Source material: PBMCs. The sequence was obtained from a woman in her forties or fifties in good health and CMV-seropositive. V gene TRBV5-1 combines with J gene TRBJ2-1, with 7 positions matching TRBD2. The CDR3 DNA reads as TGCGCCAGCAGCTTGGACCTGGCGGGAGCCTACAATGAGCAGTTCTTC. Its translation: CASSLDLAGAYNEQFF.